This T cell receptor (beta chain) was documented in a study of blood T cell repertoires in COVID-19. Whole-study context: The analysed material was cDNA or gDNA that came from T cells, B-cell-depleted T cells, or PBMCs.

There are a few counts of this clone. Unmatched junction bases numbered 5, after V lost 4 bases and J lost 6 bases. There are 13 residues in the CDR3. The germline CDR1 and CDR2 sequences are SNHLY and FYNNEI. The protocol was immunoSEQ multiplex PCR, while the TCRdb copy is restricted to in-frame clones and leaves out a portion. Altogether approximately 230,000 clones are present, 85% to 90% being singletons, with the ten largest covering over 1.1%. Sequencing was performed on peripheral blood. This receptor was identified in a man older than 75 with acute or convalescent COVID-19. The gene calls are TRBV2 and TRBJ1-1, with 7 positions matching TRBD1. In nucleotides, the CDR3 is TGTGCCAGCAGTGCTGGGACAGAGCCTGAAGCTTTCTTT. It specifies CASSAGTEPEAFF.